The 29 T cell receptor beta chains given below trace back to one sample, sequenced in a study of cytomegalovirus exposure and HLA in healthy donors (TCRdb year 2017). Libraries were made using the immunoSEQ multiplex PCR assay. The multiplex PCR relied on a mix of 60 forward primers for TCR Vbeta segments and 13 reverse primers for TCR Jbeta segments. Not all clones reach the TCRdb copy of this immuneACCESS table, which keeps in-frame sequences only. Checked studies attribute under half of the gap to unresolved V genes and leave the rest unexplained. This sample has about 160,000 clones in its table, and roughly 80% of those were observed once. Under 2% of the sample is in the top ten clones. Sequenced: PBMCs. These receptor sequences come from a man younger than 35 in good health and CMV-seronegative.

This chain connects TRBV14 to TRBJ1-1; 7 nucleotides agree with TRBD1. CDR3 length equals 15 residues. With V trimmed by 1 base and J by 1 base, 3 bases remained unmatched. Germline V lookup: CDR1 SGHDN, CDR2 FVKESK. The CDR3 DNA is TGTGCCAGCAGCCAAGGAAGGACAGGGAACACTGAAGCTTTCTTT. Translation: CASSQGRTGNTEAFF.

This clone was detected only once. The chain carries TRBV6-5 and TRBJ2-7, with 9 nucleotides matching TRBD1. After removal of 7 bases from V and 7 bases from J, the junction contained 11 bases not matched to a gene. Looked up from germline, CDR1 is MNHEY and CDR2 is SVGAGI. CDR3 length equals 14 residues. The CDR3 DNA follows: TGTGCCAGCACGACGGGACAGGGATTGGGGGAGCAGTACTTC. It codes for CASTTGQGLGEQYF.

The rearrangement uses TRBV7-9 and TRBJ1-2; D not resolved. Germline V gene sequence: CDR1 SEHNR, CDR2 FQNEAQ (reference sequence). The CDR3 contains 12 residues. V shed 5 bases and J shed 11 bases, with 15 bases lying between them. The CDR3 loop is CASSPDLVRYTF. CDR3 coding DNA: TGTGCCAGCAGCCCGGACTTAGTGAGGTACACCTTC.

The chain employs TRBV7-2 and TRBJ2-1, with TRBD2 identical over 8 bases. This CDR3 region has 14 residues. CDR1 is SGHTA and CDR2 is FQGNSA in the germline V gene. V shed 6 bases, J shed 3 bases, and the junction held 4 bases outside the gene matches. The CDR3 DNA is TGTGCCAGCAGGTCTAGCGGGTACTACAATGAGCAGTTCTTC. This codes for CASRSSGYYNEQFF.

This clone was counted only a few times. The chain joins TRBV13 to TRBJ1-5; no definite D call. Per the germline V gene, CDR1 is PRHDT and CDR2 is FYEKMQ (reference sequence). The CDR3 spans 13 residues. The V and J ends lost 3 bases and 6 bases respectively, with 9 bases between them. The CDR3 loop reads CASSFDLSQPQHF. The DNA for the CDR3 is TGTGCCAGCAGCTTCGATCTCAGTCAGCCCCAGCATTTT.

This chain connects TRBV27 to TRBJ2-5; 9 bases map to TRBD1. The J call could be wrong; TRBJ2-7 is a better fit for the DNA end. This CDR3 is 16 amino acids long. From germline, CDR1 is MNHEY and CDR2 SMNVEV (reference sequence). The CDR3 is CASSLPPGQGSYEQYF. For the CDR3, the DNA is TGTGCCAGCAGTTTACCTCCGGGACAGGGATCCTACGAGCAGTACTTC.

CDR3 sequence (DNA): TGCGCCAGCAGTCAATCTTGGCAGGCTGGGCATCGCACCTTC. It codes for CASSQSWQAGHRTF. This chain connects TRBV23-1 to TRBJ1-2, with unresolved D. TRBV23-1 is labeled an ORF, and its function is uncertain. The CDR3 length is 14 residues. Deletions cut 0 bases from V and 13 bases from J, with 18 bases between.

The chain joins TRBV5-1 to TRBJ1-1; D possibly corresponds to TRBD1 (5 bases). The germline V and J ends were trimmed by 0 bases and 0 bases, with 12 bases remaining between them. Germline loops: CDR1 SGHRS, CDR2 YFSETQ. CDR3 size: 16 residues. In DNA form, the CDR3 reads TGCGCCAGCAGCTTGGCCGGGGGATTTGTGAACACTGAAGCTTTCTTT. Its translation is CASSLAGGFVNTEAFF.

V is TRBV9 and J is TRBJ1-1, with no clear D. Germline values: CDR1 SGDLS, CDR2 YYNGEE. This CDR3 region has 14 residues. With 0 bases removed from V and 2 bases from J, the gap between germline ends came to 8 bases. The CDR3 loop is CASSVDSGNTEAFF. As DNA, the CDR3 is TGTGCCAGCAGCGTAGACAGCGGAAACACTGAAGCTTTCTTT.

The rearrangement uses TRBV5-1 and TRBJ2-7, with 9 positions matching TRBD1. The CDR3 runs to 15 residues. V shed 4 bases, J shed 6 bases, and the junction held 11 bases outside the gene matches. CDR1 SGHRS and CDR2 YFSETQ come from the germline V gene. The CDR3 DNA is TGCGCCAGCAGCATCTCCCACAGGGGGCGCGGCGAGCAGTACTTC. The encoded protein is CASSISHRGRGEQYF.

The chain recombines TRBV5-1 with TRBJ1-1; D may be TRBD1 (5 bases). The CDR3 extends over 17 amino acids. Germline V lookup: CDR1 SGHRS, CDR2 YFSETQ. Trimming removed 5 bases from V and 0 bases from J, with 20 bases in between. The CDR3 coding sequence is TGCGCCAGCAGGAGGGCGGGGACCGCGGTAATGAACACTGAAGCTTTCTTT. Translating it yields CASRRAGTAVMNTEAFF.

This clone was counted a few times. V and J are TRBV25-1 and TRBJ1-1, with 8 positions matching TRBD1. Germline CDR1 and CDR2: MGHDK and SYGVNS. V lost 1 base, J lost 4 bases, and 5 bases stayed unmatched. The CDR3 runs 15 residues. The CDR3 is CASSESLTGGTEAFF. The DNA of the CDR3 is TGTGCCAGCAGTGAATCCCTCACAGGGGGCACTGAAGCTTTCTTT.

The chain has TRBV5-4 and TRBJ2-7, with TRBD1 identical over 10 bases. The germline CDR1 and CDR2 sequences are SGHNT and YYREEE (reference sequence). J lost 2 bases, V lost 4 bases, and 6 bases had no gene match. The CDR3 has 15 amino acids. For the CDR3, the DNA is TGTGCCAGCAGCCGACCCGGGACAGGGGCCTACGAGCAGTACTTC. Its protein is CASSRPGTGAYEQYF.

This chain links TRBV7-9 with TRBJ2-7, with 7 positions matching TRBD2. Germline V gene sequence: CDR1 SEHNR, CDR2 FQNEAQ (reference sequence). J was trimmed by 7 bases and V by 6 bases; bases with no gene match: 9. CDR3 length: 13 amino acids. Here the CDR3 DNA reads TGTGCCAGCAGTGACCCCGGGGGGAGGGAGCAGTACTTC. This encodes CASSDPGGREQYF.

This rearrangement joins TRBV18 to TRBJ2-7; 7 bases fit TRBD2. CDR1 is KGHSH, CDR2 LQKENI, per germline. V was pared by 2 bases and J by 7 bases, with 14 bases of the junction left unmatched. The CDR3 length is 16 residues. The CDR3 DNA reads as TGTGCCAGCTCACCAATAAGGCAGGCCCCGGGGGGAGAGCAGTACTTC. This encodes CASSPIRQAPGGEQYF.

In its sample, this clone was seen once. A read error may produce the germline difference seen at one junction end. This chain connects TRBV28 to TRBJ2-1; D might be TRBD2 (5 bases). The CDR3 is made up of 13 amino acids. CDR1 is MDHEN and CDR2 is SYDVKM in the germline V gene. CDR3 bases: TGTGCCACCAGTCGGGGTCTCTACAATGAGCAGTTCTTC. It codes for CATSRGLYNEQFF.

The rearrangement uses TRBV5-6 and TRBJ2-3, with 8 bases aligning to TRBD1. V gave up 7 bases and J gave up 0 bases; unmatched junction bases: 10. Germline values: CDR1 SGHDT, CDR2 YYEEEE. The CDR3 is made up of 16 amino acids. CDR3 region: CASRDRIFDSTDTQYF. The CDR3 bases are TGTGCCAGCCGGGACAGGATTTTCGATAGCACAGATACGCAGTATTTT.

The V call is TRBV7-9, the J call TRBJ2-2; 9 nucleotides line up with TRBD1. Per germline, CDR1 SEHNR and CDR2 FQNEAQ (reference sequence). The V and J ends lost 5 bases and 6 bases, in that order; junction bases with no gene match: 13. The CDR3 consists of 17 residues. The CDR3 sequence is CASSTSYRGRLAGELFF. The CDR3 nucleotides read TGTGCCAGCAGCACTTCTTACAGGGGGCGATTAGCCGGGGAGCTGTTTTTT.

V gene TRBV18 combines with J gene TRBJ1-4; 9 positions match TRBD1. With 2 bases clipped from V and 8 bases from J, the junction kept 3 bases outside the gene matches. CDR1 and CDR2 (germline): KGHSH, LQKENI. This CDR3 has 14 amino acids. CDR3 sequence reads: CASSPDTGGEKLFF. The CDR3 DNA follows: TGTGCCAGCTCACCAGATACAGGGGGCGAAAAACTGTTTTTT.

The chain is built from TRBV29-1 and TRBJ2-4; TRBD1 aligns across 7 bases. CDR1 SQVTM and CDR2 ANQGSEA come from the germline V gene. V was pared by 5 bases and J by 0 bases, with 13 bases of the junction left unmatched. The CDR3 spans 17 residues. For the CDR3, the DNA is TGCAGCGTTAAAATAAAGGGACAGTTCCTAGCCAAAAACATTCAGTACTTC. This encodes CSVKIKGQFLAKNIQYF.

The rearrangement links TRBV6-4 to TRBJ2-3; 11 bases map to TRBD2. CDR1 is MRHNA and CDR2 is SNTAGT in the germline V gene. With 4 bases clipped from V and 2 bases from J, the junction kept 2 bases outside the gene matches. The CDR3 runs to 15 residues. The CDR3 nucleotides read TGTGCCAGCAGTGGACTAGCGGGATTCACAGATACGCAGTATTTT. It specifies CASSGLAGFTDTQYF.

The CDR3 loop is CASSGPGSMYLYEQYF. CDR3 DNA: TGTGCCAGCAGTGGTCCAGGGTCAATGTACCTCTACGAGCAGTACTTC. The V gene is TRBV25-1, the J gene TRBJ2-7; maybe TRBD1 (5 bases). The CDR3 has 16 amino acids. The germline gives CDR1 MGHDK, CDR2 SYGVNS. Trimming stripped 4 bases from V and 3 bases from J, with 19 bases between.

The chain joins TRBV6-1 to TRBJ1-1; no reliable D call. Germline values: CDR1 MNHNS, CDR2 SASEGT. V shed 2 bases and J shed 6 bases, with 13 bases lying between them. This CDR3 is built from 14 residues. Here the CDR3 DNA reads TGTGCCAGCAGTGAAATTATCGGAGGATCTGAAGCTTTCTTT. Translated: CASSEIIGGSEAFF.

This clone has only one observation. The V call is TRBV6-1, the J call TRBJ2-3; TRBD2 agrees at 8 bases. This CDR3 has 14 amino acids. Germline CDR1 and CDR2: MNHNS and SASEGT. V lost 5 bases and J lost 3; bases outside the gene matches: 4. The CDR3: CASSSGGGTDTQYF. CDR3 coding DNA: TGTGCCAGCAGTAGCGGGGGCGGGACAGATACGCAGTATTTT.

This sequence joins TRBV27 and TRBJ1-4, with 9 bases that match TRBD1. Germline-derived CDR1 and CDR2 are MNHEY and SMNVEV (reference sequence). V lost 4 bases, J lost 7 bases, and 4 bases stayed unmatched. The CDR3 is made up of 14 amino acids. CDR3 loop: CASSSGTGIEKLFF. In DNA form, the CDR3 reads TGTGCCAGCAGTTCCGGGACAGGGATTGAAAAACTGTTTTTT.

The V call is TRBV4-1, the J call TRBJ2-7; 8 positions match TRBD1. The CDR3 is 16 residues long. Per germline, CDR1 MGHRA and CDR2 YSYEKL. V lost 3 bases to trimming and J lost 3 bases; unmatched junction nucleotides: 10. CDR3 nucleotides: TGCGCCAGCAGCCAGGAACCGGGACAGGAATACTACGAGCAGTACTTC. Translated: CASSQEPGQEYYEQYF.

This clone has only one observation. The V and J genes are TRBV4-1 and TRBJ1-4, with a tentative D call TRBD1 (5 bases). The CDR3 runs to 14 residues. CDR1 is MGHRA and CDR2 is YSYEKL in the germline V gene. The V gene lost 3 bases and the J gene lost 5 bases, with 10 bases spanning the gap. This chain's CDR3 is CASSHMGGNEKLFF. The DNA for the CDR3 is TGCGCCAGCAGCCATATGGGGGGGAATGAAAAACTGTTTTTT.

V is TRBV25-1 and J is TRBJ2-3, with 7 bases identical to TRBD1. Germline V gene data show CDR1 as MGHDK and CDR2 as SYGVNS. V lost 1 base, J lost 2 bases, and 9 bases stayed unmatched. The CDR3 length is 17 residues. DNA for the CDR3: TGTGCCAGCAGTGAATCCAACCCCGGGACAGTCACAGATACGCAGTATTTT. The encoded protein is CASSESNPGTVTDTQYF.

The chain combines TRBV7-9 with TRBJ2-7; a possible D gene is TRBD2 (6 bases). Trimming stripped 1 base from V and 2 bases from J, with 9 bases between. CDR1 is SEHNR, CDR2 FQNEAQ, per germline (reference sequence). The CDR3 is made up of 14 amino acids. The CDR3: CASSLGGATYEQYF. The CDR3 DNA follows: TGTGCCAGCAGCTTAGGCGGGGCGACCTACGAGCAGTACTTC.